The 27 T cell receptor beta chains listed next were all sequenced from one sample in a study of cytomegalovirus exposure and HLA in healthy donors. PCR used 60 Vbeta primers and 13 Jbeta primers. Assay used: immunoSEQ multiplex PCR; TCRdb lists only in-frame clones, some missing. This table holds 90,000 to 100,000 clones, 60% to 75% found once. Sequencing was done on a sample of PBMCs. The receptor set was obtained from a female donor in good health and CMV-seronegative.

This clone has only a few counts. This chain connects TRBV4-3 to TRBJ2-5; 7 bases match TRBD2. V shed 3 bases and J 3 bases; nucleotides not matched to a gene: 4. The CDR3 contains 14 residues. The germline gives CDR1 LGHNA, CDR2 YSLEER. The CDR3 reads CASSQSGDKETQYF. The DNA of the CDR3 is TGCGCCAGCAGCCAGAGCGGGGATAAAGAGACCCAGTACTTC.

This clone was seen a handful of times. J is TRBJ2-1 and V is TRBV7-2; D is possibly TRBD1 (7 bases). This CDR3 has 16 residues. Trimming left V 5 bases short and J 2 bases short, with 16 bases between. The germline gives CDR1 SGHTA, CDR2 FQGNSA. The CDR3 loop is CASSQGGGVAYNEQFF. Written as DNA, the CDR3 is TGTGCCAGCAGCCAGGGGGGCGGGGTCGCCTACAATGAGCAGTTCTTC.

The rearrangement links TRBV29-1 to TRBJ2-3; D not certain. Trimming stripped 5 bases from V and 7 bases from J, with 13 bases between. The CDR3 consists of 12 residues. Germline CDR1 SQVTM, CDR2 ANQGSEA. The CDR3 here is CSVLKPDNTQYF. CDR3 sequence (DNA): TGCAGCGTTCTAAAGCCTGACAATACGCAGTATTTT.

V and J are TRBV2 and TRBJ2-7; 8 bases align to TRBD2. CDR1 is SNHLY and CDR2 is FYNNEI in the germline V gene. V shed 2 bases and J 6 bases; nucleotides not matched to a gene: 12. The CDR3 spans 16 residues. Here the CDR3 reads CASSETSGPPAGEQYF. The CDR3 nucleotides read TGTGCCAGCAGTGAAACTAGCGGACCACCTGCGGGCGAGCAGTACTTC.

V usage is TRBV6-6 and J usage is TRBJ1-5; D not resolved. In germline, CDR1 is MNHNY, CDR2 SVGAGI (reference sequence). The V and J ends lost 0 bases and 4 bases respectively, with 7 bases between them. The CDR3 sequence is 14 residues long. CDR3 sequence reads: CASSYSGQNQPQHF. The CDR3, as DNA: TGTGCCAGCAGTTACTCTGGGCAGAATCAGCCCCAGCATTTT.

This chain links TRBV2 with TRBJ2-1; TRBD1 matches 7 bases. Trimming removed 6 bases from V and 6 bases from J; junction bases left unmatched: 14. The CDR3 extends over 16 amino acids. CDR1 and CDR2 (germline): SNHLY, FYNNEI. The CDR3 DNA reads TGTGCCAGCAGGGACCGGCGACCAAGGGGGCCCAATGAGCAGTTCTTC. Its translation is CASRDRRPRGPNEQFF.

The chain has TRBV6-5 and TRBJ1-4, with no clear D. This CDR3 contains 15 residues. CDR1 MNHEY and CDR2 SVGAGI come from the germline V gene. Trimming shortened V by 5 bases and J by 8 bases, and 18 bases separated the two germline ends. CDR3 loop: CASSGNGVGGEKLFF. The CDR3 coding sequence is TGTGCCAGCAGTGGAAACGGGGTGGGAGGAGAAAAACTGTTTTTT.

The chain is built from TRBV7-9 and TRBJ2-7; D might be TRBD2 (6 bases). Per the germline V gene, CDR1 is SEHNR and CDR2 is FQNEAQ (reference sequence). The CDR3 runs 16 residues. V lost 5 bases to trimming and J lost 2 bases, with 19 bases between them. CDR3 in amino acids: CASSPRLLRGTYEQYF. The CDR3 bases are TGTGCCAGCAGCCCGAGATTGCTGCGGGGTACCTACGAGCAGTACTTC.

This clone occurred once. The junction departs from the called germline gene at one end, perhaps through a read error. This chain joins TRBV7-9 and TRBJ1-6, with D perhaps TRBD1 (5 bases). This CDR3 comprises 15 residues. Germline assignment: CDR1 SEHNR and CDR2 FQNEAQ (reference sequence). The CDR3 sequence is CSSSPRGLPNSPLHF. Here the CDR3 DNA reads TGTTCCAGCAGCCCCCGGGGACTGCCAAATTCACCCCTCCACTTT.

The gene calls are TRBV11-2 and TRBJ1-1; perhaps TRBD1 as D (5 bases). The CDR3 extends over 13 amino acids. CDR1 and CDR2 from the germline V gene are SGHAT and FQNNGV. Deletions cut 4 bases from V and 1 base from J, with 7 bases between. DNA of the CDR3: TGTGCCAGCAGCTCAGACAGGAACACTGAAGCTTTCTTT. It codes for CASSSDRNTEAFF.

The table lists this clone with a few counts. The rearrangement links TRBV28 to TRBJ2-1, with D perhaps matching TRBD2 (6 bases). The germline gives CDR1 MDHEN, CDR2 SYDVKM. Trimming removed 10 bases from V and 8 bases from J, with 15 bases in between. The CDR3 has 12 residues. CDR3 in amino acids: CATNPWGDEQFF. CDR3 in DNA: TGTGCCACCAATCCTTGGGGGGATGAGCAGTTCTTC.

The gene calls are TRBV30 and TRBJ1-1, with 10 bases that match TRBD1. Germline-derived CDR1 and CDR2 are GTSNPN and SVGIG (reference sequence). This CDR3 is built from 15 residues. The V and J ends lost 2 bases and 4 bases, in that order; junction bases with no gene match: 7. The CDR3: CAWSSPGTGATEAFF. Written as DNA, the CDR3 is TGTGCCTGGAGTTCACCCGGGACAGGGGCCACTGAAGCTTTCTTT.

A single count supports this clone. This chain uses TRBV27 with TRBJ2-1, with D possibly being TRBD2 (7 bases). The V end was cut by 7 bases, the J end by 8 bases, with 18 bases between. CDR1 is MNHEY and CDR2 is SMNVEV in the germline V gene (reference sequence). CDR3 length: 14 amino acids. The CDR3 reads CASNLGGGRHEQFF. As DNA, the CDR3 is TGTGCCAGCAACTTGGGGGGGGGCCGACATGAGCAGTTCTTC.

J is TRBJ2-1 and V is TRBV5-1, with 13 bases lining up with TRBD2. Germline lookup yields CDR1 SGHRS and CDR2 YFSETQ. This CDR3 spans 18 amino acids. V lost 4 bases and J lost 2; bases outside the gene matches: 9. The CDR3 sequence is CASSPLSGTSGAYNEQFF. The CDR3 coding sequence is TGCGCCAGCAGCCCACTATCCGGGACTAGCGGGGCCTACAATGAGCAGTTCTTC.

This clone occurred a few times. The chain uses TRBV30 and TRBJ2-2, with TRBD2 identical over 8 bases. The CDR3 has 15 residues. CDR1 is GTSNPN, CDR2 SVGIG, per germline (reference sequence). V was clipped by 3 bases and J by 5 bases; unmatched bases: 8. This chain's CDR3 is CAWSPRGARTGELFF. In DNA form, the CDR3 reads TGTGCCTGGAGCCCGCGGGGGGCTCGGACCGGGGAGCTGTTTTTT.

In this sample, this clone turned up a few times. The chain uses TRBV7-2 and TRBJ2-1; D is undetermined. The germline V and J ends were trimmed by 1 base and 7 bases, with 14 bases remaining between them. The germline gives CDR1 SGHTA, CDR2 FQGNSA. CDR3 length equals 15 residues. For the CDR3, the DNA is TGTGCCAGCAGCTTAGTCCCCGAGAATTGGAATGAGCAGTTCTTC. This gives the protein CASSLVPENWNEQFF. Full variable domain (missing parts from reference TRBV7-2 and TRBJ2-1): GAGVSQSPSNKVTEKGKDVELRCDPISGHTALYWYRQSLGQGLEFLIYFQGNSAPDKSGLPSDRFSAERTGGSVSTLTIQRTQQEDSAVYLCASSLVPENWNEQFFGPGTRLTVL.

This chain joins TRBV6-5 and TRBJ2-7; D may be TRBD1 (6 bases). Per germline, CDR1 MNHEY and CDR2 SVGAGI. This CDR3 is built from 14 residues. Between the trimmed V and J ends, which lost 0 bases and 4 bases, there was a span of 10 bases. The CDR3 is CASSYSGARYEQYF. CDR3 nucleotides: TGTGCCAGCAGTTACTCGGGGGCCCGGTACGAGCAGTACTTC.

This clone was picked up one time. The chain couples TRBV10-3 to TRBJ1-5; TRBD1 agrees at 7 bases. Trimming took 2 bases from V and 3 from J; bases not matched to a gene: 4. Looked up from germline, CDR1 is ENHRY and CDR2 is SYGVKD. This CDR3 contains 15 residues. The CDR3: CAISEGQGDNQPQHF. The CDR3 bases are TGTGCCATCAGTGAGGGCCAGGGGGACAATCAGCCCCAGCATTTT.

This clone has more than one count but fewer than ten. The rearrangement joins TRBV5-1 to TRBJ2-1; 8 nucleotides match TRBD2. This CDR3 spans 18 amino acids. Per germline, CDR1 SGHRS and CDR2 YFSETQ. V shed 0 bases, J shed 5 bases, and the junction held 13 bases outside the gene matches. CDR3: CASSLEAGRGDLNNEQFF. CDR3 nucleotide sequence: TGCGCCAGCAGCTTGGAGGCGGGGCGGGGGGATCTAAACAATGAGCAGTTCTTC.

V and J are TRBV25-1 and TRBJ2-3, with 8 bases fitting TRBD1. The length of the CDR3 is 14 residues. Germline V lookup: CDR1 MGHDK, CDR2 SYGVNS. With 3 bases clipped from V and 4 bases from J, the junction kept 3 bases outside the gene matches. CDR3 DNA sequence: TGTGCCAGCAGTGACTACAGGGGGGCAGATACGCAGTATTTT. Its translation is CASSDYRGADTQYF.

This chain uses TRBV6-1 with TRBJ2-3; TRBD1 is a possible D gene (5 bases). This CDR3 spans 14 amino acids. The germline V gene encodes CDR1 MNHNS and CDR2 SASEGT. V was trimmed by 6 bases and J by 2 bases, leaving 12 bases between them. The CDR3 region has the DNA TGTGCCAGCAGGATAGGACACCTCACAGATACGCAGTATTTT. Translated: CASRIGHLTDTQYF.

This chain uses TRBV19 with TRBJ2-1; 7 bases agree with TRBD2. The length of the CDR3 is 15 residues. Per germline, CDR1 LNHDA and CDR2 SQIVND (reference sequence). The junction had 7 bases not matched to a gene; V was cut back by 6 bases and J by 2 bases. The CDR3 nucleotides are TGTGCCAGTAGCATCGGACTAGTGGCCTACAATGAGCAGTTCTTC. As protein: CASSIGLVAYNEQFF.

CDR3 coding DNA: TGTGCCAGCAGCCCCATCGGACAGGGTGGTTGGAACACTGAAGCTTTCTTT. It translates to CASSPIGQGGWNTEAFF. The chain couples TRBV7-9 to TRBJ1-1, with 8 nucleotides matching TRBD1. Germline values: CDR1 SEHNR, CDR2 FQNEAQ (reference sequence). With V trimmed by 5 bases and J by 1 base, 12 bases remained unmatched. The CDR3 has 17 residues.

The chain has TRBV5-1 and TRBJ2-7, with D possibly being TRBD1 (6 bases). The germline V gene encodes CDR1 SGHRS and CDR2 YFSETQ. Trimming shortened V by 0 bases and J by 0 bases, and 10 bases separated the two germline ends. CDR3 length: 15 residues. Here the CDR3 reads CASSLDTGPSYEQYF. The CDR3 DNA reads as TGCGCCAGCAGCTTGGATACAGGGCCCTCCTACGAGCAGTACTTC.

The chain has TRBV10-3 and TRBJ1-5, with D tentatively TRBD1 (6 bases). Germline values: CDR1 ENHRY, CDR2 SYGVKD. The CDR3 covers 12 residues. V lost 10 bases and J lost 4, with 11 bases in between. CDR3 sequence (DNA): TGTGCCACCGGACAGCCTAATCAGCCCCAGCATTTT. Residues: CATGQPNQPQHF.

The chain has TRBV5-6 and TRBJ2-1; 10 bases are shared with TRBD2. The ends lost 2 bases at V and 8 bases at J; junction bases unmatched: 13. Germline V gene sequence: CDR1 SGHDT, CDR2 YYEEEE. This CDR3 contains 17 residues. The chain's CDR3 is CASSFGLTSGGAYEQFF. The CDR3 bases are TGTGCCAGCAGCTTCGGCCTGACGAGCGGGGGGGCGTATGAGCAGTTCTTC.

The V and J genes are TRBV19 and TRBJ2-7, with a possible D match to TRBD1 (6 bases). Looked up from germline, CDR1 is LNHDA and CDR2 is SQIVND (reference sequence). Trimming removed 5 bases from V and 1 base from J, with 6 bases in between. CDR3 length: 12 residues. CDR3 sequence reads: CASSDRSYEQYF. CDR3 nucleotide sequence: TGTGCCAGTAGTGACAGGTCCTACGAGCAGTACTTC.